The clone carrying this TCR beta chain was detected a few times. These data are taken from a study of T cell repertoires in aging, cancer and after chemotherapy. The template was genomic DNA from peripheral blood, not RNA. Rearranged V-D-J TRB sequences were amplified with a mixed TRB-A/B primer pool. TCRdb processed the multiplex PCR reads anew with MiXCR; each CDR3 protein has one entry. The sample has hundreds of distinct CDR3 sequences; 25% to 40% are singletons. Sequencing input: blood. This sequence originates from a human donor with a blood cancer.

This chain's CDR3 is CATNTGRGTDTQYF. The CDR3 DNA follows: TGTGCCACCAATACGGGCAGGGGTACAGATACGCAGTATTTT. This rearrangement joins TRBV12-3 or TRBV12-4 to TRBJ2-3; D might be TRBD1 (6 bases). With 10 bases removed from V and 3 bases from J, the gap between germline ends came to 17 bases. The CDR3 spans 14 residues.